This T cell receptor (beta chain) was documented in a study of blood T cell repertoires in COVID-19. Whole-study context: Specimens from acute and convalescent COVID-19 originated in the United States, Italy and Spain. PBMCs, B-cell-depleted T cells, or T cells provided the cDNA or gDNA that made up the material.

In the study's own analysis: Using reference gene primer amplification, nucleated cell counts were estimated. The method was immunoSEQ multiplex PCR; TCRdb's version includes in-frame clones alone and lacks a portion of them. That table furnishes V, J and clone size, whereas the DNA furnished D and trimming. The table records about 270,000 clones, approximately 86% of them present only once. Germline V lookup: CDR1 SGHRS, CDR2 YFSETQ. CDR3 size: 15 residues. V trimming: 3 bases; J trimming: 4 bases; junction bases outside the gene matches: 6. Sequencing was done on a sample of peripheral blood. The receptor's source is a man between 35 and 55 years old with active or convalescent COVID-19. The chain recombines TRBV5-1 with TRBJ1-5; TRBD1 matches at 8 bases. The DNA of the CDR3 is TGCGCCAGCAGCTGGGATGACAGGGGTAATCAGCCCCAGCATTTT. As protein: CASSWDDRGNQPQHF.